The subject of this entry is one T cell receptor (beta chain). The V gene end was trimmed by 5 bases and the J gene end by 1 base; junction bases not matched to a gene: 3. Germline loops: CDR1 SGHRS, CDR2 YFSETQ. This CDR3 contains 14 residues. The data stem from a study of shared T cell receptors in the human thymus. Using immunoSEQ multiplex PCR, the repertoire was profiled, and TCRdb retains in-frame clones only, with some absent. Among approximately 580,000 clones, about 80% were seen once, and the ten largest hold about 0.013%. This sample also belongs to another study, concerning human thymus T cells.

The V gene is TRBV5-1, the J gene TRBJ2-7, with 10 bases fitting TRBD1. The TCR was taken from a boy under two years old with a congenital heart defect. Specimen: thymocytes. The CDR3, as DNA: TGCGCCAGCAGGCGGACAGGGGGTTCCTACGAGCAGTACTTC. Protein sequence: CASRRTGGSYEQYF.